This T cell receptor (beta chain) comes out of a study of neurological immune-mediated disorders. Blood bank volunteers in Maryland, USA, served as healthy controls. V lost 2 bases and J lost 3, with 16 bases in between. The V gene's germline CDR1 is SGDLS and CDR2 YYNGEE. The CDR3 length is 16 residues. Study-level findings and limits: Private repertoires in all groups were suggested by the finding that expanded clones across subjects shared no CDR3 amino acid sequences.

From 15-18 subjects, every sequencing run obtained over 160 million TCR-beta sequences. TCRdb fed the 5' RACE reads into MiXCR, producing one record per CDR3 protein. The repertoire includes some 53,000 distinct CDR3 sequences, roughly 17% of them detected once, and approximately 4% sits in the top ten. This clonotype was detected many times. The antigen remains unidentified. The TCR originated in a man aged 55 to 70 in good health. Sequences were obtained from PBMCs. This sequence joins TRBV9 and TRBJ2-3; D possibly uses TRBD1 or TRBD2 (5 bases each). Here the CDR3 DNA reads TGTGCCAGCAGCGTTGGTGCGAATGAGGGGACAGATACGCAGTATTTT. Amino acid sequence: CASSVGANEGTDTQYF.